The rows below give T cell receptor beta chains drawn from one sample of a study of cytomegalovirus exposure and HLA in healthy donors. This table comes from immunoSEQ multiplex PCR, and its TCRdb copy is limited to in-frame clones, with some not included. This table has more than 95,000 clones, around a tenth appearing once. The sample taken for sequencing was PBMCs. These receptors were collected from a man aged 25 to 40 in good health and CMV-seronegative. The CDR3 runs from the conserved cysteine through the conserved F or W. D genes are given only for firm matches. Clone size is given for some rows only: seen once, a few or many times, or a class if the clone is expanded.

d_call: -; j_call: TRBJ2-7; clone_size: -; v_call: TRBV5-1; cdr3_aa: CASSPGASTYEQYF; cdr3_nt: TGCGCCAGCAGCCCCGGCGCTAGTACCTACGAGCAGTACTTC
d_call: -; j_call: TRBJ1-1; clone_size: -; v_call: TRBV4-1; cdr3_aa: CASSQLDSWNTEAFF; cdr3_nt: TGCGCCAGCAGCCAACTAGACAGTTGGAACACTGAAGCTTTCTTT
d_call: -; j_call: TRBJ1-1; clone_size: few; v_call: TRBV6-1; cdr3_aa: CASREGVRTEAFF; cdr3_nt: TGTGCCAGCAGAGAGGGCGTTCGCACTGAAGCTTTCTTT
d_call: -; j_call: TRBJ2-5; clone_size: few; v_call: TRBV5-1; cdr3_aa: CASSLMLTGSQETQYF; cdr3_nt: TGCGCCAGCAGCTTAATGTTAACAGGGAGCCAAGAGACCCAGTACTTC
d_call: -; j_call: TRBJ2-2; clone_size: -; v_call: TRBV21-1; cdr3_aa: CASSKGEEMNTGELFF; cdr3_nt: TGTGCCAGCAGCAAAGGAGAGGAAATGAACACCGGGGAGCTGTTTTTT
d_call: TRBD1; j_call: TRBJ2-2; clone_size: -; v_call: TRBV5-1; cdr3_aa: CASGTGQGTTGELFF; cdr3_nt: TGCGCCAGCGGAACCGGACAGGGTACCACCGGGGAGCTGTTTTTT
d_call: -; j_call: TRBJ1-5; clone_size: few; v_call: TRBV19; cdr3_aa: CASSIESRAQPQHF; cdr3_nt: TGTGCCAGTAGTATTGAATCCAGGGCTCAGCCCCAGCATTTT
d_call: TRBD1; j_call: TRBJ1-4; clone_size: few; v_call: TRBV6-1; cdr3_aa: CATSQGAANEKLFF; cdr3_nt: TGTGCCACTTCACAGGGGGCGGCTAATGAAAAACTGTTTTTT
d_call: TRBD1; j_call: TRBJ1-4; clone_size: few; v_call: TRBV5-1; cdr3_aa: CASSWGTGKNEKLFF; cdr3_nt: TGCGCCAGCAGCTGGGGGACAGGGAAGAATGAAAAACTGTTTTTT
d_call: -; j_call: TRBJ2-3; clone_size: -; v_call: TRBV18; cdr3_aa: CASSPGLPRTTDTQYF; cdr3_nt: TGTGCCAGCTCACCGGGACTTCCCCGGACCACAGATACGCAGTATTTT
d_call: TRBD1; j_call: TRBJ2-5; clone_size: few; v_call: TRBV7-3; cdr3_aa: CASSADRGSGETQYF; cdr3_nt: TGTGCCAGCAGCGCGGACAGGGGGTCAGGAGAGACCCAGTACTTC
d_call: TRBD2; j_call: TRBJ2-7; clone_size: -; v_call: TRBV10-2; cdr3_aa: CASSVAGPSYEQYF; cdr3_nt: TGCGCCAGCAGTGTAGCGGGACCCTCCTACGAGCAGTACTTC
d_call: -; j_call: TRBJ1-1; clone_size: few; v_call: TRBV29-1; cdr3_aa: CSVPPGVTEAFF; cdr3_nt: TGCAGCGTTCCTCCGGGGGTCACTGAAGCTTTCTTT
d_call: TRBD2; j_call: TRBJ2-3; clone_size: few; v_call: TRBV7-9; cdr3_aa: CASIRGGVSDTQYF; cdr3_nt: TGTGCCAGCATCCGCGGGGGGGTATCAGATACGCAGTATTTT
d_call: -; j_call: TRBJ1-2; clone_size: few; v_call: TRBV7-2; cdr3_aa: CASSLGGEGYGYTF; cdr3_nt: TGTGCCAGCAGCTTAGGGGGGGAAGGCTATGGCTACACCTTC
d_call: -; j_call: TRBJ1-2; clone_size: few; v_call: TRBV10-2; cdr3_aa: CASSEPPGFSNYGYTF; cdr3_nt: TGCGCCAGCAGTGAGCCCCCAGGGTTTTCTAACTATGGCTACACCTTC
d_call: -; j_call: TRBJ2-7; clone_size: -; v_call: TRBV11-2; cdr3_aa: CASSSQGPVRLGEQYF; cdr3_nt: TGTGCCAGCAGCTCCCAGGGCCCCGTGAGGTTGGGGGAGCAGTACTTC
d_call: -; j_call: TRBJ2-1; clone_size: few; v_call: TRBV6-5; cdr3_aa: CASSYGQVDEQFF; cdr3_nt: TGTGCCAGCAGTTATGGGCAGGTAGATGAGCAGTTCTTC
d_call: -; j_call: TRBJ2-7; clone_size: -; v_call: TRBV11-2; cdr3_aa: CASSFGIPGYEQYF; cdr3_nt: TGTGCCAGCAGCTTCGGGATCCCCGGGTACGAGCAGTACTTC
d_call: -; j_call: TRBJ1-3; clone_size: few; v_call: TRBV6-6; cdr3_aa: CASSSLGAGNTIYF; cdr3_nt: TGTGCCAGCAGTTCCCTAGGTGCTGGAAACACCATATATTTT
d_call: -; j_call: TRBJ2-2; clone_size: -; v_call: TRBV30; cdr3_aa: CAWSVPRGAGELFF; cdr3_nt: TGTGCCTGGAGTGTACCCAGGGGCGCCGGGGAGCTGTTTTTT
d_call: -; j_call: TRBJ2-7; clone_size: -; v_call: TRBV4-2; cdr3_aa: CASSQGSGNEQYF; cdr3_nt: TGTGCCAGCAGCCAAGGGTCAGGGAACGAGCAGTACTTC
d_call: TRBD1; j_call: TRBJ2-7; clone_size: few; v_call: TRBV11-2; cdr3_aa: CASSFGRGTSYEQYF; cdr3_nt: TGTGCCAGCAGCTTCGGCAGGGGGACCTCCTACGAGCAGTACTTC
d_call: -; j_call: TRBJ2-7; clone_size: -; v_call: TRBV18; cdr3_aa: CASSPTETYEQYF; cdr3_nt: TGTGCCAGCTCACCCACCGAGACTTACGAGCAGTACTTC
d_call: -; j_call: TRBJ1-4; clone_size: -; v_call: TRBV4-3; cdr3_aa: CASSRLTGQPLEKLFF; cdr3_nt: TGCGCCAGCAGCCGCCTGACGGGACAACCCTTGGAAAAACTGTTTTTT
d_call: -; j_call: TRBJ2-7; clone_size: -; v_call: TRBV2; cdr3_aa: CASSEAEDRSYEQYF; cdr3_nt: TGTGCCAGCAGTGAAGCGGAGGACAGATCCTACGAGCAGTACTTC
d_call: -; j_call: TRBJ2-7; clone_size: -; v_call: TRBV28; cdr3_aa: CASRSRGHSYEQYF; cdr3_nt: TGTGCCAGCAGGAGCCGGGGTCACTCCTACGAGCAGTACTTC
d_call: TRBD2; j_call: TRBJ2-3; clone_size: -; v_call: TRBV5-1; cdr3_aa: CASSGLAGTDTQYF; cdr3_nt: TGCGCCAGCAGCGGACTAGCGGGGACAGATACGCAGTATTTT
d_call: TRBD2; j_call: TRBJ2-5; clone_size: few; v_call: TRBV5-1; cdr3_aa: CASSAALSTSGGARETQYF; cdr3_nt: TGCGCCAGCAGCGCGGCCCTCTCAACTAGCGGGGGGGCCCGGGAGACCCAGTACTTC
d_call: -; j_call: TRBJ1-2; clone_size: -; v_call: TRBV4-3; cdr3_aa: CASSQDGLPNYGYTF; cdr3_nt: TGCGCCAGCAGCCAAGATGGCCTGCCAAACTATGGCTACACCTTC
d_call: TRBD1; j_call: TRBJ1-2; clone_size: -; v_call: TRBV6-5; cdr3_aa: CASSPTGPMNYGYTF; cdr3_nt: TGTGCCAGCAGCCCGACAGGGCCGATGAACTATGGCTACACCTTC
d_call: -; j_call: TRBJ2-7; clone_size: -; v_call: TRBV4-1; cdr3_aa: CASSQGLLEYEQYF; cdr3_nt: TGCGCCAGCAGCCAAGGACTCTTGGAGTACGAGCAGTACTTC
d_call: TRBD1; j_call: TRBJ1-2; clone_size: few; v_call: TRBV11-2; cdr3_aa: CASSLHGSGGGYTF; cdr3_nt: TGTGCCAGCAGCTTACACGGGTCAGGGGGTGGCTACACCTTC
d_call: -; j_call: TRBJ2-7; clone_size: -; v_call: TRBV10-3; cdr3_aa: CAIRGGYEQYF; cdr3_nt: TGTGCCATCAGGGGGGGCTACGAGCAGTACTTC
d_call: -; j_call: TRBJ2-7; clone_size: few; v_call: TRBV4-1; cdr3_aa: CASSQDPGLMSEQYF; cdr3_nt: TGCGCCAGCAGCCAAGACCCGGGTCTAATGTCCGAGCAGTACTTC
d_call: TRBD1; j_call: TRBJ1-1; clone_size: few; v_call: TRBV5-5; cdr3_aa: CASSRTGGRRGTEAFF; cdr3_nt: TGTGCCAGCAGCCGGACAGGGGGCCGGAGGGGCACTGAAGCTTTCTTT
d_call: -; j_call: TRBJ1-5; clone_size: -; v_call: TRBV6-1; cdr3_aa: CASSERRVGNQPQHF; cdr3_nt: TGTGCCAGCAGTGAACGCCGGGTTGGCAATCAGCCCCAGCATTTT
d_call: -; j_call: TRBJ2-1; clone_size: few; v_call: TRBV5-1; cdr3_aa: CASSLVRGDEQFF; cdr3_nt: TGCGCCAGCAGCTTGGTCAGGGGCGATGAGCAGTTCTTC
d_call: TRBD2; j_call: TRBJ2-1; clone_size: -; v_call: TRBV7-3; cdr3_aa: CASSLISGTSGRAGDEQFF; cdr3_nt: TGTGCCAGCAGCTTAATATCGGGGACTAGCGGGAGGGCCGGCGATGAGCAGTTCTTC
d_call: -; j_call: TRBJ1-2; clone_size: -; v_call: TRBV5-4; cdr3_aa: CASSLEGEGYTF; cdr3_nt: TGTGCCAGCAGCTTGGAAGGGGAAGGCTACACCTTC
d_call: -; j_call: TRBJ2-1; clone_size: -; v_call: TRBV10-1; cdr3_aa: CASSTTGNEQFF; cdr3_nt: TGCGCCAGCAGTACTACGGGCAATGAGCAGTTCTTC
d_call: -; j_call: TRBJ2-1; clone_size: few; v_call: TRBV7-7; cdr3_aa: CASSFNLAPPDNEQFF; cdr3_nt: TGTGCTAGCAGCTTTAACCTAGCGCCCCCGGACAATGAGCAGTTCTTC
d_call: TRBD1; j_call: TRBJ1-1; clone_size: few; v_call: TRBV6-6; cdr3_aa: CASSNPDRAEAFF; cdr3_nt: TGTGCCAGCAGTAACCCCGACAGGGCTGAAGCTTTCTTT
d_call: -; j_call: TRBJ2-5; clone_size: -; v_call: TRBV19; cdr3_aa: CASSIRTHQETQYF; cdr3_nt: TGTGCCAGTAGTATCAGGACACACCAAGAGACCCAGTACTTC
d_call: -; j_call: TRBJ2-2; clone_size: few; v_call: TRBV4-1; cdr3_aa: CASSQAQTNTGELFF; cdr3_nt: TGCGCCAGCAGCCAAGCCCAGACTAACACCGGGGAGCTGTTTTTT